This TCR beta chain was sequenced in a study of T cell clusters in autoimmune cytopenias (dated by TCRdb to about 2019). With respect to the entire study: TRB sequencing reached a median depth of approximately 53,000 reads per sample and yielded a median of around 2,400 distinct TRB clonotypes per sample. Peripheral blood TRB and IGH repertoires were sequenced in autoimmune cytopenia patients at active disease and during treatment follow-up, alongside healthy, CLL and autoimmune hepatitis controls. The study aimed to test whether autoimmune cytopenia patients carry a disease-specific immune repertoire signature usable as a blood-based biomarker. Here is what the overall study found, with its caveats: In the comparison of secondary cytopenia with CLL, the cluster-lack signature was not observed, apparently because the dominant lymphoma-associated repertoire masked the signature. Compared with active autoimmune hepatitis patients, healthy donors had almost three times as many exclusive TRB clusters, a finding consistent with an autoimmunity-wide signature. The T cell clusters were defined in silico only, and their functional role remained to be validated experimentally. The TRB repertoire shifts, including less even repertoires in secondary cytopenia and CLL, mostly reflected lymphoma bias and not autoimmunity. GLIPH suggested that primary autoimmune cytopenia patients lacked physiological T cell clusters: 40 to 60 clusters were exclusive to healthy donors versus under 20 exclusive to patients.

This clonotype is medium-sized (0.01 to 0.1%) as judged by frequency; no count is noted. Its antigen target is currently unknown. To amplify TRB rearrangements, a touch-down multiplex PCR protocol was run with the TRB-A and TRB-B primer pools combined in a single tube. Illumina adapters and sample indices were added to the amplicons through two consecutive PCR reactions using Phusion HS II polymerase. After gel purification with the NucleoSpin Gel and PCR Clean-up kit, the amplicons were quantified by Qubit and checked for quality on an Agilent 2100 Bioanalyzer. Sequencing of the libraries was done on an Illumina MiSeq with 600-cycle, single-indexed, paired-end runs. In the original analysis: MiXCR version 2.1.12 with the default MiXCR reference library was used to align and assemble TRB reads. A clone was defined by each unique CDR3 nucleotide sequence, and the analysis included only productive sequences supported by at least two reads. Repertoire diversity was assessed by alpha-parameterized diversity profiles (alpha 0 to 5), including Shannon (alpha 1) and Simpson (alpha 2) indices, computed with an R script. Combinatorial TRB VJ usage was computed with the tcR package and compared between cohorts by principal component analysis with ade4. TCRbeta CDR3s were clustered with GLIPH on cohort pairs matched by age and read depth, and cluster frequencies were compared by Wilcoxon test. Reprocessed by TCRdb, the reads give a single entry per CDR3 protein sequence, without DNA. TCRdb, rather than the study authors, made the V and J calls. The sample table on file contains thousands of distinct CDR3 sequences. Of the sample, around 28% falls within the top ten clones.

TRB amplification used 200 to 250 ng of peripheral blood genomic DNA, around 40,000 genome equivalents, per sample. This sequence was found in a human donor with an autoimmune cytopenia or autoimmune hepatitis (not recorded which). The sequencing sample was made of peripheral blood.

The CDR3 protein is CASSLLGYGYTF. The chain is assembled from TRBV11-3 and TRBJ1-2. The CDR3, cysteine through phenylalanine, is 12 amino acids long. No nucleotide data were recorded. The germline V gene specifies SGHNT as CDR1 and YENEEA as CDR2.